The clone carrying this T cell receptor (beta chain) was counted only a few times. The data are from a study of T-cell reconstitution after alpha-beta-depleted transplantation in children. The TCRbeta library was prepared with unique molecular identifiers. TCRdb reanalysed the PCR reads using MiXCR and keeps one entry per CDR3 protein. The sample comprises around 130,000 distinct CDR3 sequences, about 9.5% of which are singletons, and less than 25% rests with the top ten. Trimming removed 3 bases from V and 0 bases from J; junction bases left unmatched: 7. From germline, CDR1 is MNHEY and CDR2 SMNVEV (reference sequence). This CDR3 is built from 17 residues.

The V call is TRBV27, the J call TRBJ2-3; 9 bases match TRBD2. The material sequenced was PBMCs, mostly from graft donor cells, taken 180 days after TCRalphabeta/CD19-depleted stem cell transplant. The clonotype was recovered from a girl under three years old who had a stem cell transplant for combined immunodeficiency, so the T cells may come from the graft donor. This CDR3 is CASSFGGGAGSTDTQYF. CDR3 sequence (DNA): TGTGCCAGCAGTTTTGGCGGGGGGGCCGGAAGCACAGATACGCAGTATTTT.